These T cell receptor beta chains were read from a single sample in a study of CD8 T cells in ankylosing spondylitis. A single record per CDR3 protein comes from TCRdb applying MiXCR to the 5' RACE reads. The sample includes more than 500,000 distinct CDR3 sequences, approximately 5% seen only once; the top ten take 3% to 4.5%. The source material was blood, either unsorted or a sorted T cell fraction (not recorded which). Receptors were obtained from a male donor with ankylosing spondylitis. Both conserved end residues are part of each CDR3. D genes are given only for firm matches. Size is omitted from some rows. Given values are once, few, many or a class for expanded clones.

D gene	clone size	V gene	J gene	CDR3 DNA	CDR3 protein
TRBD2	.	TRBV12-3/TRBV12-4	TRBJ2-3	TGTGCCAGCAGTTTCTTGCGGGGGTTTTTAACTAGCACAGATACGCAGTATTTT	CASSFLRGFLTSTDTQYF
TRBD1	many	TRBV7-9	TRBJ2-3	TGTGCCAGCAGCCTGACAGGGTTCACAGATACGCAGTATTTT	CASSLTGFTDTQYF
.	many	TRBV5-1	TRBJ1-1	TGCGCCAGCAGCTCAGGGCATTCCATGAACACTGAAGCTTTCTTT	CASSSGHSMNTEAFF
.	many	TRBV6-1	TRBJ2-7	TGTGCCAGCAGTGAACCGGGACCCGTCGGGGAGCAGTACTTC	CASSEPGPVGEQYF
.	many	TRBV12-3/TRBV12-4	TRBJ2-5	TGTGCCAGCAGTGAAGGGACCGCAGGGACCCAGTACTTC	CASSEGTAGTQYF
.	many	TRBV5-1	TRBJ2-2	TGCGCCAGCGGCCTGAACACCGGGGAGCTGTTTTTT	CASGLNTGELFF
TRBD2	.	TRBV11-2	TRBJ2-5	TGTGCCAGCAGCTTATTAGCGGGGCTAGCGGGTGACAGTCAAGAGACCCAGTACTTC	CASSLLAGLAGDSQETQYF
TRBD2	.	TRBV6-1	TRBJ2-5	TGTGCCAGCAGCCCCGCAAGCGGGAGGTTGGGGGAGACCCAGTACTTC	CASSPASGRLGETQYF
TRBD2	.	TRBV27	TRBJ2-3	TGTGCCAGCAGTGTACGACTAGCGGGGGGGCCTAGCACAGATACGCAGTATTTT	CASSVRLAGGPSTDTQYF
.	many	TRBV12-3/TRBV12-4	TRBJ1-1	TGTGCCAGCAATTCACGAATGTACCAGGGTGAAGCTTTCTTT	CASNSRMYQGEAFF
.	many	TRBV5-1	TRBJ2-5	TGCGCCAGCAGCTCGGACAGCCGCCAAGAGACCCAGTACTTC	CASSSDSRQETQYF
.	many	TRBV6-1	TRBJ2-7	TGTGCCAGCAGTCCGGGACACCGATACGAGCAGTACTTC	CASSPGHRYEQYF
.	few	TRBV27	TRBJ1-4	TGTGCCAGCAGTCCCTTACCCGGGGAGAGGGAAAAACTGTTTTTT	CASSPLPGEREKLFF
.	many	TRBV6-4	TRBJ1-2	TGTGCCAGCAGTGACTCGGGGGGGCAGGGAAATGGCTACACCTTC	CASSDSGGQGNGYTF
TRBD2	few	TRBV4-1	TRBJ2-3	TGCGCCAGCAGCCAAGATATAAGCGGGAGGGCCGTGACAGATACGCAGTATTTT	CASSQDISGRAVTDTQYF
.	many	TRBV5-1	TRBJ2-5	TGCGCCAGCAGCCTGGGACGACGGGGGATAGAGACCCAGTACTTC	CASSLGRRGIETQYF
.	many	TRBV3-1	TRBJ2-2	TGTGCCAGCCCCCATCCCGCGACCGGGGAGCTGTTTTTT	CASPHPATGELFF
.	many	TRBV28	TRBJ1-2	TGTGCCAGCAGACTGACCCTAAACTATGGCTACACCTTC	CASRLTLNYGYTF
TRBD2	many	TRBV6-1	TRBJ2-5	TGTGCCAGCAGCGGGAGGGCCTTAGAGACCCAGTACTTC	CASSGRALETQYF
TRBD2	.	TRBV2	TRBJ2-7	TGTGCCAGCAGTGAATGGGGACTAGGCTCCTACGAGCAGTACTTC	CASSEWGLGSYEQYF
TRBD2	many	TRBV11-2	TRBJ2-3	TGTGCCAGCAGCCGCAAGGGGCCACTAGCGGGAGGGCCCTCTGGCACAGATACGCAGTATTTT	CASSRKGPLAGGPSGTDTQYF
.	many	TRBV28	TRBJ2-2	TGTGCCAGCAGTTTTAACGGGGAGCTGTTTTTT	CASSFNGELFF
TRBD1	many	TRBV6-1	TRBJ1-1	TGTGCCAGCAAGGGACAGGGTGGATCTCATACTGAAGCTTTCTTT	CASKGQGGSHTEAFF
TRBD1	many	TRBV5-1	TRBJ1-2	TGCGCCAGCAGCTTTATGGTTCGAGGGGGCGATGCCGGCTACACCTTC	CASSFMVRGGDAGYTF
TRBD2	many	TRBV15	TRBJ2-5	TGTGCCACCAGCAGCGGGACTAGCGGGGCCCAAGAGACCCAGTACTTC	CATSSGTSGAQETQYF
TRBD1	many	TRBV7-9	TRBJ2-7	TGTGCCAGCAGCCCTCGAACAGGGGTAATGTCCTACGAGCAGTACTTC	CASSPRTGVMSYEQYF
TRBD1	many	TRBV18	TRBJ1-1	TGTGCCAGCTCCCCCAACCCTGGACAGGGACGGACTGAAGCTTTCTTT	CASSPNPGQGRTEAFF
TRBD1	many	TRBV7-2	TRBJ2-1	TGTGCCAGCCTGACAGGGGGCATCGATGAGCAGTTCTTC	CASLTGGIDEQFF
TRBD1	many	TRBV15	TRBJ2-1	TGTGCCACCAGCAGAGATCAGGGACAGCTCCAGTTCTTC	CATSRDQGQLQFF
TRBD1	many	TRBV20-1	TRBJ2-5	TGCAGTGCTGAGGACAGGGCGGGGGAGACCCAGTACTTC	CSAEDRAGETQYF
TRBD1	.	TRBV5-1	TRBJ2-3	TGCGCCACCCAGAGGACAGGGCAAGATACGCAGTATTTT	CATQRTGQDTQYF
TRBD1	many	TRBV25-1	TRBJ2-7	TGTGCCAGCAGTGACCTATACAGGGGATCCTACGAGCAGTACTTC	CASSDLYRGSYEQYF
.	many	TRBV28	TRBJ1-5	TGTGCCAGCACAGACGGGTGGGATCAGCCCCAGCATTTT	CASTDGWDQPQHF
TRBD2	many	TRBV27	TRBJ2-1	TGTGCCAGCAGTTTTCGCCGACTAGCGGGTTACAATGAGCAGTTCTTC	CASSFRRLAGYNEQFF
.	.	TRBV7-9	TRBJ2-7	TGTGCCAGCAGCCCTAGAACAGGGTACATTAATACCTACGAGCAGTACTTC	CASSPRTGYINTYEQYF
.	many	TRBV7-2	TRBJ2-1	TGTGCCAGCAGCTTCTGGCGGGACTCCTACAATGAGCAGTTCTTC	CASSFWRDSYNEQFF
TRBD2	many	TRBV27	TRBJ2-7	TGTGCCAGCAGTTATCGGACTAGCGGTTACCCCTACGAGCAGTACTTC	CASSYRTSGYPYEQYF
.	many	TRBV4-2	TRBJ1-6	TGTGCCAGCAGCCTCGGCCGATCACCCCTCCACTTT	CASSLGRSPLHF
.	many	TRBV5-1	TRBJ2-7	TGCGCCAGCAGCTTGTTTTCGACAGGAACCTACGAGCAGTACTTC	CASSLFSTGTYEQYF
.	many	TRBV28	TRBJ2-3	TGTGCCAGCAGCCCCGACGACACAGATACGCAGTATTTT	CASSPDDTDTQYF
.	many	TRBV12-3/TRBV12-4	TRBJ2-3	TGTGCCAGCAGTTCCGAGGGTCGGGCAGATACGCAGTATTTT	CASSSEGRADTQYF
.	many	TRBV10-1	TRBJ1-2	TGCGCCAGCAGTGAAAGTAATGGCTATGGCTACACCTTC	CASSESNGYGYTF
.	many	TRBV13	TRBJ1-1	TGTGCCAGCAGCTTCCAAAGTTGGACTGAAGCTTTCTTT	CASSFQSWTEAFF
.	many	TRBV5-1	TRBJ1-2	TGCGCCAGCAGCTTGGCGAGAGGGGCCGAGGGCTACACCTTC	CASSLARGAEGYTF
.	many	TRBV7-9	TRBJ2-7	TGTGCCAGCAGCCACCGGACGAGAAGCCCCTACGAGCAGTACTTC	CASSHRTRSPYEQYF
TRBD2	.	TRBV30	TRBJ2-3	TGTGCCTGGAGTGCCCCCTGGCGGGGGGGTTCAGATACGCAGTATTTT	CAWSAPWRGGSDTQYF
TRBD2	many	TRBV20-1	TRBJ2-1	TGCAGTGCTCCCCCAGGAGGTCGGCTTTCGGCTAGCGGGAAGGGTGAGCAGTTCTTC	CSAPPGGRLSASGKGEQFF
.	many	TRBV3-1	TRBJ2-7	TGTGCCAGCAGCCAAGAAGGAGTTCGGGACGAGCAGTACTTC	CASSQEGVRDEQYF
.	many	TRBV4-2	TRBJ2-7	TGTGCCAGCAGCCACCGACCGGGAGCCTTTTCCTACGAGCAGTACTTC	CASSHRPGAFSYEQYF
TRBD1	.	TRBV5-4	TRBJ2-5	TGTGCCAGCAGCTCCCCGGAGACAGGGGGAGTGGAGACCCAGTACTTC	CASSSPETGGVETQYF
.	many	TRBV5-1	TRBJ2-7	TGCGCCAGCAGCTCGGGGAGGTCCTACGAGCAGTACTTC	CASSSGRSYEQYF
TRBD2	many	TRBV20-1	TRBJ2-7	TGCAGTGCTAAGACTAGCCGCTACGAGCAGTACTTC	CSAKTSRYEQYF
.	many	TRBV4-3	TRBJ2-2	TGCGCCAGCAGCCCAAACTTCGGGGAGCTGTTTTTT	CASSPNFGELFF